This T cell receptor (beta chain) was sequenced in a study of T cell responses to AZD1222 COVID-19 vaccine. Study-wide points: Only a handful of AZD1222 recipients tested seropositive at baseline. Reports indicate that nearly half of spike-specific TCRs are directed at unmutated variant regions. CD4 TCRs associated with vaccination spanned spike, dominating at 160-218 and 743-854. White British ancestry dominated among donors, who included more females, and clonal diversity was possibly underestimated.

CDR1 is SGHNT and CDR2 is YYREEE in the germline V gene (reference sequence). V lost 3 bases, J lost 3 bases, and 7 bases stayed unmatched. The CDR3 is 16 amino acids. Libraries were prepared by immunoSEQ multiplex PCR; TCRdb keeps only in-frame clonotypes and omits some of them. Of some 180,000 clones in the sample, about 90% are singletons; the top ten hold around 1.9%. Points on this clone: Its antigen is not known.

The sample was peripheral blood, taken 28 days after the second AZD1222 dose. The chain has TRBV5-4 and TRBJ2-3; 10 nucleotides line up with TRBD1. This TCR derives from an adult who received the AZD1222 COVID-19 vaccine. CDR3 nucleotides: TGTGCCAGCAGCTCCCCCCGGACAGGGGGAACAGATACGCAGTATTTT. Amino acid sequence: CASSSPRTGGTDTQYF.